This TCR beta chain originates from a study of CD8 T cells in ankylosing spondylitis. The ends were cut back, 0 bases at V and 2 bases at J, with 10 bases in the middle. Germline V gives CDR1 LGHDT, CDR2 YNNKEL (reference sequence). The CDR3 consists of 16 residues. This clonotype was observed a few times. Antigen specificity is unknown. Findings and caveats of the study: Researchers reportedly found disease-linked clones significantly enriched in matched ankylosing spondylitis synovial fluid. Disease-linked clones bore a CD8+ phenotype and were relatively rare in peripheral blood. One TCR beta motif, made up of roughly eight highly homologous variants, appeared characteristic of ankylosing spondylitis blood.

Generation of TCR beta libraries employed quantitative 5'-RACE incorporating molecular barcodes. TCRdb reanalysed the 5' RACE reads using MiXCR and keeps one entry per CDR3 protein. The sample lists around 130,000 distinct CDR3 sequences, over 15% occurring once. V is TRBV3-1 and J is TRBJ2-2; D is uncertain. The sequenced sample consisted of blood, either unsorted or a sorted T cell fraction (not recorded which). This receptor was taken from a male donor with ankylosing spondylitis. CDR3 amino acids: CASSQESGANTGELFF. CDR3 in DNA: TGTGCCAGCAGCCAAGAAAGTGGCGCAAACACCGGGGAGCTGTTTTTT.